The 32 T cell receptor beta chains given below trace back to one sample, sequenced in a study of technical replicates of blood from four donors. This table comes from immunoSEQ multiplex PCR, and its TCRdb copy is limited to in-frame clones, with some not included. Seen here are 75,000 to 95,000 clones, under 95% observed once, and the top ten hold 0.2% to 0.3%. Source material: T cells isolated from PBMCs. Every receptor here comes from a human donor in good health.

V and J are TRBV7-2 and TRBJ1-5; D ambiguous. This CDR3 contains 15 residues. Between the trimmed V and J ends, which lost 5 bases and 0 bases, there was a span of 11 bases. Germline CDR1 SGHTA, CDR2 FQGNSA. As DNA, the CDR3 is TGTGCCAGCAGCCTTCGACAAGATAGCAATCAGCCCCAGCATTTT. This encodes CASSLRQDSNQPQHF.

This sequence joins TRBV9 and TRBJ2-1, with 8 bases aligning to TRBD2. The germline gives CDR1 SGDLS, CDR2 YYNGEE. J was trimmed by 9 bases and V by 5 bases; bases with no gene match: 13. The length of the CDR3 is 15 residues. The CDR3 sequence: CASSDTSGGPLEQFF. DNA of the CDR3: TGTGCCAGCAGTGACACAAGCGGGGGCCCTCTTGAGCAGTTCTTC.

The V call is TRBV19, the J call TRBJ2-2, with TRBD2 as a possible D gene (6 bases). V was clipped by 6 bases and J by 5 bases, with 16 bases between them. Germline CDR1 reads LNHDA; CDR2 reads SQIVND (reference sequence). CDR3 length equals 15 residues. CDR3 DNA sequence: TGTGCCAGTAGAGGCCTTTCTAGCGCGACCGGGGAGCTGTTTTTT. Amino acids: CASRGLSSATGELFF.

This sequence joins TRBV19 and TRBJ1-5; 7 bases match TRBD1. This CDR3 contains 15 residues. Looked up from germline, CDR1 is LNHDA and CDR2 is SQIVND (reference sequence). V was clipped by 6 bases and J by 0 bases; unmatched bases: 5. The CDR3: CASSRHRGSNQPQHF. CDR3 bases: TGTGCCAGTAGCCGCCACAGGGGTAGCAATCAGCCCCAGCATTTT.

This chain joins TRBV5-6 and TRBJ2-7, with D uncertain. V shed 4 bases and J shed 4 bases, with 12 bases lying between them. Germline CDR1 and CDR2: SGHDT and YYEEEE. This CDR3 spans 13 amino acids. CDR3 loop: CASSIRRVYEQYF. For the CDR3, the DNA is TGTGCCAGCAGCATAAGGAGAGTTTACGAGCAGTACTTC.

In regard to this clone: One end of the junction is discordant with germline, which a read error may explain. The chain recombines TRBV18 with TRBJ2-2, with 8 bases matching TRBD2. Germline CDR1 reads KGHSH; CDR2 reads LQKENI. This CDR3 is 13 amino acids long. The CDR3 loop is CGSGALDTGELFF. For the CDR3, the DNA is TGCGGTAGCGGGGCTCTGGACACCGGGGAGCTGTTTTTT.

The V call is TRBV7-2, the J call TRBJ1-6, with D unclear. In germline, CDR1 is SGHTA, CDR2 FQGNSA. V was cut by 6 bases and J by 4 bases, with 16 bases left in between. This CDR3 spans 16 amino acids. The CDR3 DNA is TGTGCCAGCAGTCCTACTCCTACGCTTTATAATTCACCCCTCCACTTT. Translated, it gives CASSPTPTLYNSPLHF. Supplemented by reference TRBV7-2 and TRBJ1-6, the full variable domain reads GAGVSQSPSNKVTEKGKDVELRCDPISGHTALYWYRQSLGQGLEFLIYFQGNSAPDKSGLPSDRFSAERTGGSVSTLTIQRTQQEDSAVYLCASSPTPTLYNSPLHFGNGTRLTVT.

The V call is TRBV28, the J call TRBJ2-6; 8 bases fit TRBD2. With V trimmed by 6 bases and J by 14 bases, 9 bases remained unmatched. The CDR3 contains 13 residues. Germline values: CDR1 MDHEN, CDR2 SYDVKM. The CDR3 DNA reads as TGTGCCAGCAGGCCGGGGGGGGGCCGAATCCTGACTTTC. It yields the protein CASRPGGGRILTF. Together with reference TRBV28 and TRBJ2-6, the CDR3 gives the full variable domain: DVKVTQSSRYLVKRTGEKVFLECVQDMDHENMFWYRQDPGLGLRLIYFSYDVKMKEKGDIPEGYSVSREKKERFSLILESASTNQTSMYLCASRPGGGRILTFGAGSRLTVL.

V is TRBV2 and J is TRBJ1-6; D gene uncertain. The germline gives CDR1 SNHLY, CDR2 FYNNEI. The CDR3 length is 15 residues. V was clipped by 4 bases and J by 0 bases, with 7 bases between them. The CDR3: CASSVAVSYNSPLHF. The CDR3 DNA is TGTGCCAGCAGTGTTGCGGTCTCCTATAATTCACCCCTCCACTTT.

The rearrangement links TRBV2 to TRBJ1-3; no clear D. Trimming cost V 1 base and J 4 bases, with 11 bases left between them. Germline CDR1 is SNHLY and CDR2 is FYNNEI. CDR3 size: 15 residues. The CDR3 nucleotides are TGTGCCAGCAGTGAAGGGCAGGCGATAGGAAACACCATATATTTT. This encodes CASSEGQAIGNTIYF.

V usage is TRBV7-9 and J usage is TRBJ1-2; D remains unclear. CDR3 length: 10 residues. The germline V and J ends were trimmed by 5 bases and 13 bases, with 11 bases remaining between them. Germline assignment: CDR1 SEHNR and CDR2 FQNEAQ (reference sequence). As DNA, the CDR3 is TGTGCCAGCAGCCGGGGAGTAGTCACCTTC. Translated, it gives CASSRGVVTF.

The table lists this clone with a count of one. Here the CDR3 DNA reads TGTGCCAGCAGCCAGACGGGGATCAATCAGCCCCAGCATTTT. This codes for CASSQTGINQPQHF. The chain joins TRBV7-2 to TRBJ1-5; D is undetermined. The germline V gene has CDR1 SGHTA and CDR2 FQGNSA. This CDR3 is 14 amino acids long. V was pared by 5 bases and J by 3 bases, with 11 bases between.

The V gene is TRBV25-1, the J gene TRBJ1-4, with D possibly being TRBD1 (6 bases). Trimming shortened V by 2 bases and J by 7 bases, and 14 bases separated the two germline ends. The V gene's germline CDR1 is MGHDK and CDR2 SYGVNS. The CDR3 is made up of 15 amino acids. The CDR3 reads CASSETPGAGEKLFF. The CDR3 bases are TGTGCCAGCAGTGAAACCCCAGGGGCGGGTGAAAAACTGTTTTTT.

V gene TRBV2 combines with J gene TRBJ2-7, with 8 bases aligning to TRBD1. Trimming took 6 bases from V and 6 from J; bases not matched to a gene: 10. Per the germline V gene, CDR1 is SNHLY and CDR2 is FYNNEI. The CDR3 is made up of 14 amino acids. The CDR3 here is CASRTGQGRLEQYF. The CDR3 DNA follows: TGTGCCAGCAGGACCGGACAGGGAAGGCTCGAGCAGTACTTC.

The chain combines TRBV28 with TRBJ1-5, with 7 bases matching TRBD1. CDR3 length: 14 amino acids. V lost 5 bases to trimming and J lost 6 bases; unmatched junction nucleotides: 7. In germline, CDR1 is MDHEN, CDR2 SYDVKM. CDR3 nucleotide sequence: TGTGCCAGCAGTCTCCGACAGGGCGGTCAGCCCCAGCATTTT. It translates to CASSLRQGGQPQHF.

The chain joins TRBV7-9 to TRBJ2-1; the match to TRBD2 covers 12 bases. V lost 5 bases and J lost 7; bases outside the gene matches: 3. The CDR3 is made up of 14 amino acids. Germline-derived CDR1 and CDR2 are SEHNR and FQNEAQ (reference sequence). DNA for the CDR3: TGTGCCAGCAGCAGGACTAGCGGGACGAATGAGCAGTTCTTC. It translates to CASSRTSGTNEQFF.

This CDR3 is CAWSKLSREQYF. CDR3 coding DNA: TGTGCCTGGAGTAAACTTTCTCGGGAGCAGTACTTC. The J gene is TRBJ2-7, the V gene TRBV30; no clear D. Germline V gene sequence: CDR1 GTSNPN, CDR2 SVGIG (reference sequence). Trimming left V 2 bases short and J 7 bases short, with 12 bases between. This CDR3 region has 12 residues.

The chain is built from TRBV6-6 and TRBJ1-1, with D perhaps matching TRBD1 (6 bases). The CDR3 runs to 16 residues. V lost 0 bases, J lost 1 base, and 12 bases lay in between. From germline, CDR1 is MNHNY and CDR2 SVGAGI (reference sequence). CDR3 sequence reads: CASSYSRGRGNTEAFF. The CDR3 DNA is TGTGCCAGCAGTTACTCCAGGGGCAGGGGGAACACTGAAGCTTTCTTT.

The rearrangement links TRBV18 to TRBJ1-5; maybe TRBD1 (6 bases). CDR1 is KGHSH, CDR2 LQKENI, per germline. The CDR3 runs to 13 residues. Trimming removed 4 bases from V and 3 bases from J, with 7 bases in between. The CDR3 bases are TGTGCCAGCTCACACAGGGACAATCAGCCCCAGCATTTT. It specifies CASSHRDNQPQHF.

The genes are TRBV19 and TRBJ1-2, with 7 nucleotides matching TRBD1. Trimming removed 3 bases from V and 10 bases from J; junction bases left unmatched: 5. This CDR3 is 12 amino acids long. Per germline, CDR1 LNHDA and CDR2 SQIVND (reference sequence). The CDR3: CASSMDGTVYTF. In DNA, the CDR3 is TGTGCCAGTAGTATGGATGGGACAGTCTACACCTTC.

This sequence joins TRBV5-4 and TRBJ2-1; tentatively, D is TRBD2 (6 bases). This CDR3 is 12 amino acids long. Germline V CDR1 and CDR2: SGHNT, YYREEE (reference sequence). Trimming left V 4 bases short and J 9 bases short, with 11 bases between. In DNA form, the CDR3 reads TGTGCCAGCAGCCCGGCGGGAAGTGAGCAGTTCTTC. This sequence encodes CASSPAGSEQFF.

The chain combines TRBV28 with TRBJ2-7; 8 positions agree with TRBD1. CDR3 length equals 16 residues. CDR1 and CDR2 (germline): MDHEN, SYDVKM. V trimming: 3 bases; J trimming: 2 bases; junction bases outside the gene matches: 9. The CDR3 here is CASSFYTGGPPYEQYF. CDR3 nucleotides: TGTGCCAGCAGTTTTTACACAGGGGGGCCTCCCTACGAGCAGTACTTC. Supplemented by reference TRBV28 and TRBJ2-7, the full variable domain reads DVKVTQSSRYLVKRTGEKVFLECVQDMDHENMFWYRQDPGLGLRLIYFSYDVKMKEKGDIPEGYSVSREKKERFSLILESASTNQTSMYLCASSFYTGGPPYEQYFGPGTRLTVT.

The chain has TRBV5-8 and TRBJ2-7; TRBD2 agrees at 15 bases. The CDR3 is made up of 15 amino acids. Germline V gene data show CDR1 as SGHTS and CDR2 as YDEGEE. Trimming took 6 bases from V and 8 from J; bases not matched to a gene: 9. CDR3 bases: TGTGCCAGCAACCTAGGACTAGCGGGAGGGGAGCAGCAGTACTTC. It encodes CASNLGLAGGEQQYF.

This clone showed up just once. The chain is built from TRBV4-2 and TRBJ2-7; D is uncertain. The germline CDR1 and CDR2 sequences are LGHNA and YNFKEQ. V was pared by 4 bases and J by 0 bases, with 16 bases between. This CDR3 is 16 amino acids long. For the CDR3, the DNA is TGTGCCAGCAGCCCTCCCGGCCGAAGGAGCTCCTACGAGCAGTACTTC. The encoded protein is CASSPPGRRSSYEQYF.

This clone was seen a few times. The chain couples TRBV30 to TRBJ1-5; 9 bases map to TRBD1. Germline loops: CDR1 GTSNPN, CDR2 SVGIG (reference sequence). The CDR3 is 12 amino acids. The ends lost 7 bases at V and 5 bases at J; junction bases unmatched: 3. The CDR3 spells CALGQGYQPQHF. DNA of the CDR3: TGTGCCTTGGGACAGGGTTATCAGCCCCAGCATTTT.

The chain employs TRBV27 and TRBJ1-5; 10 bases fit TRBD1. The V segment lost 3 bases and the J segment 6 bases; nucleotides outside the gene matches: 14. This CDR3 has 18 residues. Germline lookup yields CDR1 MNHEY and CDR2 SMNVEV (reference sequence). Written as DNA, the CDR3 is TGTGCCAGCAGTTTGGGTTTAAGGGGGACAGGGGACACTCAGCCCCAGCATTTT. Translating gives CASSLGLRGTGDTQPQHF.

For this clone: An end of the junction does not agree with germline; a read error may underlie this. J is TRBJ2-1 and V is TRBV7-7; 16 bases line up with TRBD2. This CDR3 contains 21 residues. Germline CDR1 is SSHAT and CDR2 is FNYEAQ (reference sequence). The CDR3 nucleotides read TGTGCTAGCAGCCGCTACCTGGGACTAGCGGGGGGGCCGGATTTATACAATGAGCAGTTCTTC. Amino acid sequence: CASSRYLGLAGGPDLYNEQFF.

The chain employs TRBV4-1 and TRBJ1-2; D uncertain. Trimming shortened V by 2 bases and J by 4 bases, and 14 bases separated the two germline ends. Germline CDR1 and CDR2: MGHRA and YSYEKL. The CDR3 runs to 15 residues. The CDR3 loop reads CASSQQKDLGYGYTF. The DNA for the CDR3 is TGCGCCAGCAGCCAACAAAAAGACTTAGGCTATGGCTACACCTTC.

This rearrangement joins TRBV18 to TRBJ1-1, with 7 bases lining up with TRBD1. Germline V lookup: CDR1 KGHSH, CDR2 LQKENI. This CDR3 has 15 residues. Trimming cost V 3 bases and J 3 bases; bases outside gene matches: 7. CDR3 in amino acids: CASSPGTAFYTEAFF. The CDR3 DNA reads TGTGCCAGCTCACCGGGGACAGCCTTTTACACTGAAGCTTTCTTT. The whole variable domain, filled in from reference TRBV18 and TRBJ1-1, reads NAGVMQNPRHLVRRRGQEARLRCSPMKGHSHVYWYRQLPEEGLKFMVYLQKENIIDESGMPKERFSAEFPKEGPSILRIQQVVRGDSAAYFCASSPGTAFYTEAFFGQGTRLTVV.

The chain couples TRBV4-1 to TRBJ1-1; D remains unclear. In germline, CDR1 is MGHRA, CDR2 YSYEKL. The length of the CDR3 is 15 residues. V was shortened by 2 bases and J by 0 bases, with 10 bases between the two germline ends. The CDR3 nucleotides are TGCGCCAGCAGCCAACGAGAGGTGGTGAACACTGAAGCTTTCTTT. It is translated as CASSQREVVNTEAFF.

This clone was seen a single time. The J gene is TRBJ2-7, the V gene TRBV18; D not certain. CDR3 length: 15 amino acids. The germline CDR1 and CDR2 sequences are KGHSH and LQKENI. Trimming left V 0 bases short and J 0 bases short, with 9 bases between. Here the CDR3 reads CASSPPVRGSYEQYF. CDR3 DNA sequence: TGTGCCAGCTCACCACCGGTTCGCGGCTCCTACGAGCAGTACTTC.

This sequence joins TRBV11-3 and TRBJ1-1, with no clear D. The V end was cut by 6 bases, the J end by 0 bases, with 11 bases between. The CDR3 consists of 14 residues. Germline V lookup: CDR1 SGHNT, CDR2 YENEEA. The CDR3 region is CASRSGRMNTEAFF. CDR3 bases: TGTGCCAGCAGATCGGGTAGGATGAACACTGAAGCTTTCTTT.